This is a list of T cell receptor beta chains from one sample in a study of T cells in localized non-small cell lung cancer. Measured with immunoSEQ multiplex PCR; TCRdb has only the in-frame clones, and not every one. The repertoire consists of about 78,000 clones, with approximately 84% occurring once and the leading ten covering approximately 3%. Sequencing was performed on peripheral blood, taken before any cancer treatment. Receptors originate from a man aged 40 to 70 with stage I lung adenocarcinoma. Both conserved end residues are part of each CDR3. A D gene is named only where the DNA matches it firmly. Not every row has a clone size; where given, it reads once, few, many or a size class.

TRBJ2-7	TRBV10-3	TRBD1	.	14	TGTGCCATCAGACCGGGACAGGGGGCGAGGGAGCAGTACTTC	CAIRPGQGAREQYF
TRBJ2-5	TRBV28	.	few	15	TGTGCCAGCAGTTTCCCTAGGGCAGGGGCAGAGACCCAGTACTTC	CASSFPRAGAETQYF
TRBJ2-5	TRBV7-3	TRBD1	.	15	TGTGCCAGCAGCTTAAGGGGACAGCCGGCAGAGACCCAGTACTTC	CASSLRGQPAETQYF
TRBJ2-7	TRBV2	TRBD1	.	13	TGTGCCAGCAAACGGGACAGGGGAAACGAGCAGTACTTC	CASKRDRGNEQYF
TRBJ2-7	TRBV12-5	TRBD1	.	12	TGTGCTAGTGCCGGGACAGGGTACGAGCAGTACTTC	CASAGTGYEQYF
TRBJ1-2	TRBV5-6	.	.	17	TGTGCCAGCAGCTGGGGACTCACCGCAGGGTCTGGCGCTGGCTACACCTTC	CASSWGLTAGSGAGYTF
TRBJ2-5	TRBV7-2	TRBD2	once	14	TGTGCCAGCAGCCCTAGCGGGACCCAAGAGACCCAGTACTTC	CASSPSGTQETQYF
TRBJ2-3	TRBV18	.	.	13	TGTGCCAGCTCACCTCTTAGGGCAGATACGCAGTATTTT	CASSPLRADTQYF
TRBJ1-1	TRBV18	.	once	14	TGTGCCAGCTCGCCTGACAGTCAGAACACTGAAGCTTTCTTT	CASSPDSQNTEAFF
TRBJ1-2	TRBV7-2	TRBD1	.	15	TGTGCCAGCAGCTCCGAGACAGGGCGTGCCTATGGCTACACCTTC	CASSSETGRAYGYTF
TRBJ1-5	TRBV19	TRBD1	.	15	TGTGCCAGTAGTAACTGGGGACAGGGAATTCAGCCCCAGCATTTT	CASSNWGQGIQPQHF
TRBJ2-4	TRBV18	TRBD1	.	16	TGTGCCAGCTCACCCAGGACAGGGGGGCTAGGGGACATTCAGTACTTC	CASSPRTGGLGDIQYF
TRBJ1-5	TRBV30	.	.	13	TGTGCCTGGACTGACTCGAGCAATCAGCCCCAGCATTTT	CAWTDSSNQPQHF
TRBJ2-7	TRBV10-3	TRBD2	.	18	TGTGCCATCAGTGAGGCCGAGACTAGCGGGCAGGTCGTCTACGAGCAGTACTTC	CAISEAETSGQVVYEQYF
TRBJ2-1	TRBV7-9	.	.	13	TGTGCCAGCAGCGCGGACAGAAATAGTGAGCAGTTCTTC	CASSADRNSEQFF
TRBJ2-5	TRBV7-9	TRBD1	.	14	TGTGCCAGCAGCTCAAGGACAGGGGAAGAGACCCAGTACTTC	CASSSRTGEETQYF
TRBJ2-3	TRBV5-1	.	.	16	TGCGCCAGCAGCTTGGTACGGGGGCTACCACAAGATACGCAGTATTTT	CASSLVRGLPQDTQYF